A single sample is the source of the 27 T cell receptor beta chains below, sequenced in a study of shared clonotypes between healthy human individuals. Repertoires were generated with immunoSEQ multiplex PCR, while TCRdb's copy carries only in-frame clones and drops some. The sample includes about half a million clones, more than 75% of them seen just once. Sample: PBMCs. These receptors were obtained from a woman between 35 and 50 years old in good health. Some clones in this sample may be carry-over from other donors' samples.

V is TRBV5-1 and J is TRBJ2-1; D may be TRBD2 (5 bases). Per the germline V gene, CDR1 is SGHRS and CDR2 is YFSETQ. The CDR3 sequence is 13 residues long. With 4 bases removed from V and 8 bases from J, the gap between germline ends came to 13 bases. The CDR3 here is CASSPLYGDEQFF. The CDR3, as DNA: TGCGCCAGCAGCCCCCTATACGGGGATGAGCAGTTCTTC.

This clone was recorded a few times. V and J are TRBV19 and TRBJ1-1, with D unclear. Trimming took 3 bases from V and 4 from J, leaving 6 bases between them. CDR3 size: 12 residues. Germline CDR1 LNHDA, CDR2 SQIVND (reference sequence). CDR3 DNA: TGTGCCAGTAGTATTGCTGGCACTGAAGCTTTCTTT. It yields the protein CASSIAGTEAFF.

This chain's CDR3 is CAWSVTSGGQETQYF. CDR3 DNA sequence: TGTGCCTGGAGTGTAACTAGCGGGGGCCAAGAGACCCAGTACTTC. V usage is TRBV30 and J usage is TRBJ2-5; 11 nucleotides agree with TRBD2. With 0 bases clipped from V and 1 base from J, the junction kept 1 base outside the gene matches. The CDR3 has 15 residues. CDR1 and CDR2 (germline): GTSNPN, SVGIG (reference sequence).

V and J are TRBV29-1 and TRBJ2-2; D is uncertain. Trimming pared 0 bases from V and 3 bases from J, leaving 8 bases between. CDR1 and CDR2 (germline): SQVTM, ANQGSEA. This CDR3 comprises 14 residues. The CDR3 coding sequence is TGCAGCGTTGAAGATGGGAAATACACCGGGGAGCTGTTTTTT. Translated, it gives CSVEDGKYTGELFF.

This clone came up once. DNA for the CDR3: TGCGCCAGCAGCACCGGAGGGGACCATTCCACAGATACGCAGTATTTT. Residues: CASSTGGDHSTDTQYF. This chain uses TRBV5-1 with TRBJ2-3; tentative D call: TRBD2 (6 bases). The CDR3 loop spans 16 amino acids. V lost 4 bases to trimming and J lost 2 bases, with 17 bases between them. The germline gives CDR1 SGHRS, CDR2 YFSETQ.

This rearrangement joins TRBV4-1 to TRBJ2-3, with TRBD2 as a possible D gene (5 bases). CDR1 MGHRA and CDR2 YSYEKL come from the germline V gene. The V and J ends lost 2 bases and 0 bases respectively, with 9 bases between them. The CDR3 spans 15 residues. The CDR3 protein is CASSQWELSTDTQYF. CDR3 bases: TGCGCCAGCAGCCAATGGGAGTTGAGCACAGATACGCAGTATTTT.

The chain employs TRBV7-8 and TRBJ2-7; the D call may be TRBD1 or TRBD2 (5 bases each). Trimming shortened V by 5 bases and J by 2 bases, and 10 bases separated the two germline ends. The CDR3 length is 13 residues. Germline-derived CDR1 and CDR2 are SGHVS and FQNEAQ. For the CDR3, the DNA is TGTGCCAGCAGCACCGGGGCGACCTACGAGCAGTACTTC. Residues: CASSTGATYEQYF.

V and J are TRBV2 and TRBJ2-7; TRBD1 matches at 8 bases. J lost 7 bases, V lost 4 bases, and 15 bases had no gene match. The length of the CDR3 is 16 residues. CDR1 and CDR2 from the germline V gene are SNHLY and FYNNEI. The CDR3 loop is CASSAFAGQGIWEQYF. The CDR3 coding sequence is TGTGCCAGCAGTGCGTTTGCCGGACAGGGCATCTGGGAGCAGTACTTC.

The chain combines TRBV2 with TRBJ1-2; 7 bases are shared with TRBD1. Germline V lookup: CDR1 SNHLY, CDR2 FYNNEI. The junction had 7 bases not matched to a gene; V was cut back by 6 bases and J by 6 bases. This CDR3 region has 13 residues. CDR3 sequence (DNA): TGTGCCAGCAGAGATGACAGGGTCCATGGCTACACCTTC. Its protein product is CASRDDRVHGYTF.

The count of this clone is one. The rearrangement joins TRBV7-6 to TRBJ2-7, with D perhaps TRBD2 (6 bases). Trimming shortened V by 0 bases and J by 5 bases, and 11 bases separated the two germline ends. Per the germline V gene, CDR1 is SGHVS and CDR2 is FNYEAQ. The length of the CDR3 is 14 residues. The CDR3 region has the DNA TGTGCCAGCAGCTTAGCTGGAGGGGCCGACGAGCAGTACTTC. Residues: CASSLAGGADEQYF.

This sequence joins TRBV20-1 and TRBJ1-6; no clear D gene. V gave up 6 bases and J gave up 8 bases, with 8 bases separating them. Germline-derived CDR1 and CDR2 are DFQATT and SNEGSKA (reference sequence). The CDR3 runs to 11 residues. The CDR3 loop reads CSATPDSPLHF. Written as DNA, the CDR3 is TGCAGTGCCACTCCGGATTCACCCCTCCACTTT.

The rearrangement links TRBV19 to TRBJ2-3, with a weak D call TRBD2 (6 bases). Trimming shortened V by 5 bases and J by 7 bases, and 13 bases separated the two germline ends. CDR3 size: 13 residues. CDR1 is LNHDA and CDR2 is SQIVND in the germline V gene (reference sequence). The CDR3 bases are TGTGCCAGTAGTGGGACTGTGTCAAATACGCAGTATTTT. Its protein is CASSGTVSNTQYF.

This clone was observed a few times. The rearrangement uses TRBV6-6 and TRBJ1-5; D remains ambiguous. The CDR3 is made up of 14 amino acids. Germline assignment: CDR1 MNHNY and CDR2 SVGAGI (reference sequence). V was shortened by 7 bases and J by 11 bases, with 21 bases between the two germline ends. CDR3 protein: CASKVTTDNGAQHF. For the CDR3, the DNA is TGTGCCAGCAAGGTCACAACCGATAACGGGGCCCAGCATTTT.

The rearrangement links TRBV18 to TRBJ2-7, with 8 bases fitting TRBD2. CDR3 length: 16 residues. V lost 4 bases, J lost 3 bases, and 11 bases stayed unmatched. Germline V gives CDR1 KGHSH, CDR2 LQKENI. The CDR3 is CASSQGASGYFYEQYF. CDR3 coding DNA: TGTGCCAGCTCACAAGGGGCTAGCGGGTATTTCTACGAGCAGTACTTC.

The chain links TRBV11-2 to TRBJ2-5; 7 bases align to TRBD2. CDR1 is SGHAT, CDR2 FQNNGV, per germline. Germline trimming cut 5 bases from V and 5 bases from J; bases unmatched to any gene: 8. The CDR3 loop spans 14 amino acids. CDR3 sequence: CASSPRDGGETQYF. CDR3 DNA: TGTGCCAGCAGCCCGAGGGACGGGGGGGAGACCCAGTACTTC.

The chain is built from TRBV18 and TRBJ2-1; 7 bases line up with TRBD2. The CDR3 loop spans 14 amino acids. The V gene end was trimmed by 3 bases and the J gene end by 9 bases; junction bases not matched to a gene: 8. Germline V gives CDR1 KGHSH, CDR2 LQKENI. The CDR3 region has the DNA TGTGCCAGCTCACCCGACCGTGGGGGGGGTGAGCAGTTCTTC. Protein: CASSPDRGGGEQFF.

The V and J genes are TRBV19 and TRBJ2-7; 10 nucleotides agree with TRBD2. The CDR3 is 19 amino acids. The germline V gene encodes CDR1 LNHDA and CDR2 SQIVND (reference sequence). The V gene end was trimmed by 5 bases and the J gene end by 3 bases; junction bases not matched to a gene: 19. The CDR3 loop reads CASSSPIAGGGGYFYEQYF. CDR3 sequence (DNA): TGTGCCAGTAGTTCCCCTATAGCGGGAGGAGGAGGCTACTTCTACGAGCAGTACTTC.

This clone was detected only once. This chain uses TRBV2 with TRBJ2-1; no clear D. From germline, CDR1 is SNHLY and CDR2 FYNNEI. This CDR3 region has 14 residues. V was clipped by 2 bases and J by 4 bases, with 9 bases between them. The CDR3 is CASSEIPPYNEQFF. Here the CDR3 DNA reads TGTGCCAGCAGTGAAATCCCGCCTTACAATGAGCAGTTCTTC.

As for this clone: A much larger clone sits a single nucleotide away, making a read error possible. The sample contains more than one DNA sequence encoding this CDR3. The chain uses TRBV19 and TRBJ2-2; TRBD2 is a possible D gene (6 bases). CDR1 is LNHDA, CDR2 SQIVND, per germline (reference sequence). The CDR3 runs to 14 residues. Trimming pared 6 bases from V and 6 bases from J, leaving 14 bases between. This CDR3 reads CASREGGSSGELFF. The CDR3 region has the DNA TGTGCCAGTAGGGAGGGTGGGAGCTCCGGGGAGCTGTTTTTT.

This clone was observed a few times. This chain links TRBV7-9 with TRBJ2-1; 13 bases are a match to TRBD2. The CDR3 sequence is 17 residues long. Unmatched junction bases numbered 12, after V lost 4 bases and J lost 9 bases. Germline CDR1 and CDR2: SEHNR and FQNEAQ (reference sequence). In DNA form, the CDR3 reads TGTGCCAGCAGCTACAGGGGACTAGCGGGACGCTCGCGTGAGCAGTTCTTC. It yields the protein CASSYRGLAGRSREQFF.

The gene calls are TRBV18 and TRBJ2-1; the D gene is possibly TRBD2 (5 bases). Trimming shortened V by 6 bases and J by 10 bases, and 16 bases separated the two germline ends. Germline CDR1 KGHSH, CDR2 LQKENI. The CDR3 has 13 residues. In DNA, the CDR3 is TGTGCCAGCTCGCCCCCCGGGCTAGCAGAGCAGTTCTTC. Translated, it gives CASSPPGLAEQFF. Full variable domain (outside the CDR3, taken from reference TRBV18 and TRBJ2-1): NAGVMQNPRHLVRRRGQEARLRCSPMKGHSHVYWYRQLPEEGLKFMVYLQKENIIDESGMPKERFSAEFPKEGPSILRIQQVVRGDSAAYFCASSPPGLAEQFFGPGTRLTVL.

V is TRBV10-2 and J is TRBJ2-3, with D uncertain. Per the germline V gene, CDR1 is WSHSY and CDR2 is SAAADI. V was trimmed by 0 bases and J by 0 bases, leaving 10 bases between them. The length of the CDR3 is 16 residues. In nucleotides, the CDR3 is TGCGCCAGCAGTGAGTCCGAGGACCCAAGCACAGATACGCAGTATTTT. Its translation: CASSESEDPSTDTQYF.

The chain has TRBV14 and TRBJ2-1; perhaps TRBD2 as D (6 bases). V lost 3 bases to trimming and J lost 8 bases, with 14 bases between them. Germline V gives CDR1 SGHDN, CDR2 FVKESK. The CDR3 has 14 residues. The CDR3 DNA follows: TGTGCCAGCAGCCATGGGACTCTGAGGGATGAGCAGTTCTTC. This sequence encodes CASSHGTLRDEQFF.

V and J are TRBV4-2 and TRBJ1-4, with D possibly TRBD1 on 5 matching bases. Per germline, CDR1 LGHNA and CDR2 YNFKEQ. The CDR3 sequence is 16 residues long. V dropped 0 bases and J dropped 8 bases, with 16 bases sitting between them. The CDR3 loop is CASSQDTQGRGEKLFF. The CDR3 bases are TGTGCCAGCAGCCAAGATACCCAGGGTCGTGGGGAAAAACTGTTTTTT.

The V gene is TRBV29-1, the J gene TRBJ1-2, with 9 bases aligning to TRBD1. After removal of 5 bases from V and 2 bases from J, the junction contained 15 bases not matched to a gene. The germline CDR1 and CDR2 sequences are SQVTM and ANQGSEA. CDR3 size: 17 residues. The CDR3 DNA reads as TGCAGCGTTCCAAACCTCCTCCGGGACAGGGTCAACTATGGCTACACCTTC. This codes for CSVPNLLRDRVNYGYTF. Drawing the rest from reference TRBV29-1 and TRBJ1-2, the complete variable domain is SAVISQKPSRDICQRGTSLTIQCQVDSQVTMMFWYRQQPGQSLTLIATANQGSEATYESGFVIDKFPISRPNLTFSTLTVSNMSPEDSSIYLCSVPNLLRDRVNYGYTFGSGTRLTVV.

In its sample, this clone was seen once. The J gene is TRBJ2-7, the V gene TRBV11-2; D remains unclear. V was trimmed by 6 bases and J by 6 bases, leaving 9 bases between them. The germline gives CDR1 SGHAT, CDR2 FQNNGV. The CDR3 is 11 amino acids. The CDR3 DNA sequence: TGTGCCAGCAGTGAAGTGACCGAGCAGTACTTC. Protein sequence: CASSEVTEQYF.

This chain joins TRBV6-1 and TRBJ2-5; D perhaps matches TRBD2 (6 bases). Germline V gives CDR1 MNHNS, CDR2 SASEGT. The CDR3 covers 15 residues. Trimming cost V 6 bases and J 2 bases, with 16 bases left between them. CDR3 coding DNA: TGTGCCAGCAGCCCCATACTAGCAGGTCAAGAGACCCAGTACTTC. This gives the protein CASSPILAGQETQYF.